This TCR beta chain originates from a study of control samples from healthy donors and cancer patients. CDR1 is GTSNPN and CDR2 is SVGIG in the germline V gene (reference sequence). The V gene lost 0 bases and the J gene lost 1 base, with 12 bases spanning the gap. The CDR3 totals 16 residues. Sequenced by immunoSEQ multiplex PCR; TCRdb stores in-frame clones only, minus some. The sample has 180,000 or so clones; roughly 93% are singletons. The origin of this receptor is a woman in her sixties in good health. V is TRBV30 and J is TRBJ1-4; no firm D call. Sequenced material: blood. The chain's CDR3 is CAWSVQGILTNEKLFF. DNA of the CDR3: TGTGCCTGGAGTGTACAAGGGATTCTAACTAATGAAAAACTGTTTTTT.